These 27 T cell receptor beta chains share one sample of origin, sequenced in a study of CD8 T cells in Susac syndrome. Random-hexamer reverse transcription was applied to roughly 0.45 to 1 ug RNA. One entry per CDR3 protein results from TCRdb running MiXCR on the immunoSEQ multiplex PCR reads. The sample comprises 250,000 to 300,000 distinct CDR3 sequences, roughly 85% of which are singletons, and 0.2% to 0.25% rests with the top ten. The sample comprised CD8+ T cells from PBMCs. Receptors were obtained from a human donor with multiple sclerosis.

This sequence joins TRBV5-1 and TRBJ1-1; TRBD1 matches at 7 bases. V trimming: 4 bases; J trimming: 2 bases; junction bases outside the gene matches: 8. The CDR3 is 15 amino acids. The germline V gene has CDR1 SGHRS and CDR2 YFSETQ. CDR3 nucleotide sequence: TGCGCCAGCAGCGTTTACAGGGGCCCCAACACTGAAGCTTTCTTT. This codes for CASSVYRGPNTEAFF.

This clonotype turned up a few times. V usage is TRBV12-3 or TRBV12-4 and J usage is TRBJ2-7; perhaps TRBD1 as D (5 bases). This CDR3 region has 16 residues. Deletions cut 5 bases from V and 5 bases from J, with 22 bases between. CDR3 bases: TGTGCCAGCAGTCCCCCGCCGGACACCTACGGCAACGAGCAGTACTTC. Its translation: CASSPPPDTYGNEQYF.

The chain couples TRBV6-2 or TRBV6-3 to TRBJ2-1, with 7 bases fitting TRBD2. CDR1 and CDR2 from the germline V gene are MNHEY and SVGEGT. This CDR3 contains 16 residues. Losses at the gene ends were 6 bases for V and 5 bases for J; bases not matched to a gene: 13. CDR3 nucleotides: TGTGCCAGCAGCTCCTCGAGCAGCGGGATTAACAATGAGCAGTTCTTC. Translated, it gives CASSSSSSGINNEQFF.

The chain links TRBV11-2 to TRBJ2-3; 9 bases align to TRBD2. Germline loops: CDR1 SGHAT, CDR2 FQNNGV. The CDR3 runs 15 residues. V lost 5 bases and J lost 4; bases outside the gene matches: 7. The CDR3 DNA reads TGTGCCAGCAGCCGTAGCGGGAGTTGGGCAGATACGCAGTATTTT. This codes for CASSRSGSWADTQYF.

The chain links TRBV20-1 to TRBJ2-5, with D uncertain. The CDR3 runs 11 residues. With 0 bases removed from V and 5 bases from J, the gap between germline ends came to 4 bases. CDR1 is DFQATT, CDR2 SNEGSKA, per germline (reference sequence). CDR3 coding DNA: TGCAGTGCTAGAGATCCGGAGACCCAGTACTTC. As protein: CSARDPETQYF.

The chain has TRBV4-1 and TRBJ1-4; the D is unclear. The ends were cut back, 1 base at V and 5 bases at J, with 17 bases in the middle. Germline CDR1 and CDR2: MGHRA and YSYEKL. CDR3 length: 17 residues. The DNA for the CDR3 is TGCGCCAGCAGCCAAGCGGGAGAACATTATACCAATGAAAAACTGTTTTTT. This encodes CASSQAGEHYTNEKLFF.

This clonotype was recorded only once. This chain uses TRBV13 with TRBJ1-1; D is unresolved. There are 14 residues in the CDR3. Germline V gene lookup returns CDR1 PRHDT and CDR2 FYEKMQ (reference sequence). V lost 0 bases to trimming and J lost 1 base, with 6 bases between them. CDR3 in amino acids: CASSLGTQNTEAFF. The CDR3 DNA reads TGTGCCAGCAGCTTAGGGACCCAGAACACTGAAGCTTTCTTT.

Only one count was recorded for this clonotype. This chain links TRBV19 with TRBJ1-1; D ambiguous. Germline CDR1 LNHDA, CDR2 SQIVND (reference sequence). Trimming pared 5 bases from V and 0 bases from J, leaving 16 bases between. The CDR3 runs to 16 residues. For the CDR3, the DNA is TGTGCCAGTAGTCCGAGTCCAGGCCGGATGAACACTGAAGCTTTCTTT. This codes for CASSPSPGRMNTEAFF.

The genes are TRBV4-3 and TRBJ2-7, with 13 positions matching TRBD2. The germline V gene encodes CDR1 LGHNA and CDR2 YSLEER. This CDR3 contains 16 residues. V lost 3 bases and J lost 4; bases outside the gene matches: 6. CDR3 in amino acids: CASSQGLAGTSYEQYF. The CDR3 DNA reads as TGCGCCAGCAGCCAGGGACTAGCGGGAACATCTTACGAGCAGTACTTC.

This chain uses TRBV6-5 with TRBJ1-5; TRBD1 agrees at 8 bases. CDR1 MNHEY and CDR2 SVGAGI come from the germline V gene. The ends lost 4 bases at V and 4 bases at J; junction bases unmatched: 12. CDR3 length: 17 residues. CDR3 residues: CASSSLEVRGPNQPQHF. The CDR3 coding sequence is TGTGCCAGCAGTTCGCTTGAGGTCAGGGGGCCGAATCAGCCCCAGCATTTT.

The chain is built from TRBV4-3 and TRBJ2-7, with 9 bases matching TRBD1. The germline V gene has CDR1 LGHNA and CDR2 YSLEER. V shed 1 base, J shed 5 bases, and the junction held 6 bases outside the gene matches. This CDR3 is built from 15 residues. Written as DNA, the CDR3 is TGCGCCAGCAGCCAAGTTCTACAGGGGGCGAACGAGCAGTACTTC. Protein: CASSQVLQGANEQYF.

The chain combines TRBV20-1 with TRBJ2-3, with 7 bases matching TRBD2. The J segment lost 5 bases and the V segment lost 5 bases, leaving 16 bases of the junction unmatched. CDR3 length equals 16 residues. Germline CDR1 reads DFQATT; CDR2 reads SNEGSKA (reference sequence). The chain's CDR3 is CSAPMGWEGLGDTQYF. The CDR3, as DNA: TGCAGTGCTCCCATGGGGTGGGAGGGCCTGGGAGATACGCAGTATTTT.

The chain employs TRBV12-3 or TRBV12-4 and TRBJ1-1; D is perhaps TRBD1 (6 bases). V was shortened by 6 bases and J by 5 bases, with 16 bases between the two germline ends. CDR3 size: 14 residues. This CDR3 is CASSPLGARTEAFF. In DNA, the CDR3 is TGTGCCAGCAGCCCCCTGGGGGCGCGAACTGAAGCTTTCTTT.

The sample holds one count of this clonotype. The gene calls are TRBV10-3 and TRBJ2-2, with 7 bases that match TRBD2. The CDR3 sequence is 17 residues long. Germline values: CDR1 ENHRY, CDR2 SYGVKD. V shed 7 bases, J shed 4 bases, and the junction held 15 bases outside the gene matches. Written as DNA, the CDR3 is TGTGCCATCAATTCCTACAGCGGGGCCCGCGGCACCGGGGAGCTGTTTTTT. Its translation is CAINSYSGARGTGELFF.

This sequence joins TRBV12-3 or TRBV12-4 and TRBJ1-5; D remains unclear. The CDR3 is 14 amino acids. The V gene lost 6 bases and the J gene lost 4 bases, with 13 bases spanning the gap. In nucleotides, the CDR3 is TGTGCCAGCAGCCTTCTCCTCATGAATCAGCCCCAGCATTTT. Protein product: CASSLLLMNQPQHF.

The chain joins TRBV7-9 to TRBJ1-5; 7 bases are shared with TRBD1. The germline CDR1 and CDR2 sequences are SEHNR and FQNEAQ (reference sequence). This CDR3 is built from 14 residues. Losses at the gene ends were 5 bases for V and 5 bases for J; bases not matched to a gene: 6. The CDR3 protein is CASSPTGIDQPQHF. The CDR3 DNA follows: TGTGCCAGCAGCCCGACAGGGATCGATCAGCCCCAGCATTTT.

This chain joins TRBV5-1 and TRBJ1-1; no clear D gene. Germline V gene sequence: CDR1 SGHRS, CDR2 YFSETQ. There are 14 residues in the CDR3. V lost 0 bases and J 4 bases, leaving 10 bases between the germline ends. CDR3 in amino acids: CASSLENGLTEAFF. The CDR3 nucleotides read TGCGCCAGCAGCTTGGAAAACGGACTCACTGAAGCTTTCTTT.

This sequence joins TRBV7-8 and TRBJ1-5, with TRBD1 as a possible D gene (6 bases). V was trimmed by 3 bases and J by 9 bases, leaving 18 bases between them. The germline gives CDR1 SGHVS, CDR2 FQNEAQ. This CDR3 comprises 15 residues. CDR3 in DNA: TGTGCCAGCAGCTTTCTGGGGACACGTCCTTGGCCCCAGCATTTT. Translated, it gives CASSFLGTRPWPQHF.

V and J are TRBV7-9 and TRBJ1-4; D is unclear. The CDR3 runs to 11 residues. Trimming took off 5 bases at V and 14 bases at J, with 12 bases between the two ends. The germline gives CDR1 SEHNR, CDR2 FQNEAQ (reference sequence). The CDR3 bases are TGTGCCAGCAGCCCGGGCCAACGGCTGTTTTTT. It encodes CASSPGQRLFF. The whole variable domain, remainder taken from reference TRBV7-9 and TRBJ1-4, is DTGVSQNPRHKITKRGQNVTFRCDPISEHNRLYWYRQTLGQGPEFLTYFQNEAQLEKSRLLSDRFSAERPKGSFSTLEIQRTEQGDSAMYLCASSPGQRLFFGSGTQLSVL.

This chain links TRBV5-1 with TRBJ1-2; 8 bases are shared with TRBD1. The germline V gene has CDR1 SGHRS and CDR2 YFSETQ. Germline trimming cut 3 bases from V and 8 bases from J; bases unmatched to any gene: 9. This CDR3 has 14 residues. Here the CDR3 DNA reads TGCGCCAGCAGCTCGACAGGGGCTCCCTACGGCTACACCTTC. Protein product: CASSSTGAPYGYTF.

The chain recombines TRBV30 with TRBJ1-1; a weak D match, TRBD1 (5 bases). V lost 4 bases to trimming and J lost 6 bases, with 9 bases between them. The CDR3 covers 11 residues. Germline V gene lookup returns CDR1 GTSNPN and CDR2 SVGIG (reference sequence). CDR3 nucleotide sequence: TGTGCCTGGATACTAGGGGCTGAAGCTTTCTTT. This sequence encodes CAWILGAEAFF.

This clonotype was counted once. The gene calls are TRBV20-1 and TRBJ1-3; 7 positions match TRBD1. The CDR3 spans 17 residues. The J segment lost 4 bases and the V segment lost 0 bases, leaving 12 bases of the junction unmatched. Germline assignment: CDR1 DFQATT and CDR2 SNEGSKA (reference sequence). In DNA form, the CDR3 reads TGCAGTGCTAGAGATTGGGGCGACAGGGCTGGAGGAAACACCATATATTTT. Translating gives CSARDWGDRAGGNTIYF.

The rearrangement links TRBV19 to TRBJ2-1, with D tentatively TRBD1 (5 bases). CDR3 length: 16 amino acids. The germline CDR1 and CDR2 sequences are LNHDA and SQIVND (reference sequence). V dropped 5 bases and J dropped 9 bases, with 23 bases sitting between them. CDR3 in DNA: TGTGCCAGTAGTCCCTCCTGGGGCCTCTCATACTTTGAGCAGTTCTTC. Its protein product is CASSPSWGLSYFEQFF.

The chain combines TRBV27 with TRBJ2-1; D is undetermined. Trimming took 5 bases from V and 0 from J, leaving 11 bases between them. The CDR3 runs 15 residues. Germline V gene data show CDR1 as MNHEY and CDR2 as SMNVEV (reference sequence). The CDR3 DNA sequence: TGTGCCAGCAGTCCAAACCTAATCTCCTACAATGAGCAGTTCTTC. The encoded protein is CASSPNLISYNEQFF.

The rearrangement links TRBV7-2 to TRBJ1-4; D gene uncertain. The V gene's germline CDR1 is SGHTA and CDR2 FQGNSA. The length of the CDR3 is 16 residues. Trimming removed 5 bases from V and 2 bases from J, with 15 bases in between. CDR3 loop: CASSRDPYATNEKLFF. For the CDR3, the DNA is TGTGCCAGCAGCCGCGACCCCTACGCTACTAATGAAAAACTGTTTTTT.

This chain connects TRBV30 to TRBJ1-6; D remains ambiguous. Germline-derived CDR1 and CDR2 are GTSNPN and SVGIG (reference sequence). The V end was cut by 3 bases, the J end by 0 bases, with 9 bases between. CDR3 size: 15 residues. The CDR3 loop is CAWREESSYNSPLHF. The CDR3 DNA is TGTGCCTGGAGAGAAGAAAGCTCCTATAATTCACCCCTCCACTTT.

The V gene is TRBV6-6, the J gene TRBJ2-7; 7 bases fit TRBD2. V was pared by 1 base and J by 2 bases, with 5 bases of the junction left unmatched. This CDR3 comprises 15 residues. Germline assignment: CDR1 MNHNY and CDR2 SVGAGI (reference sequence). The CDR3 reads CASSYFAGVTYEQYF. CDR3 DNA sequence: TGTGCCAGCAGTTACTTCGCGGGAGTCACCTACGAGCAGTACTTC.